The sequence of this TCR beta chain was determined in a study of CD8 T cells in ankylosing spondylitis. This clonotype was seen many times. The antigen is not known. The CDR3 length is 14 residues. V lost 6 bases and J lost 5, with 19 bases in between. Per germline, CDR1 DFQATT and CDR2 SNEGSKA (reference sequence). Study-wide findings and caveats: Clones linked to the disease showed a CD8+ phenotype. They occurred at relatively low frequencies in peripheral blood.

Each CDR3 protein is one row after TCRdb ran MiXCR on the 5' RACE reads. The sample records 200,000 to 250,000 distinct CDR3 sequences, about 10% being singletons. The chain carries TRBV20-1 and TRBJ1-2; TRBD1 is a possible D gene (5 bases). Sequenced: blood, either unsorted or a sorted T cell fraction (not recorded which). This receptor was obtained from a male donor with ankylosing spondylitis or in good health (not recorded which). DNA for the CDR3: TGCAGTGCCACCCACCAGGGTTTGGGATATGGCTACACCTTC. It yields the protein CSATHQGLGYGYTF.